These 10 T cell receptor beta chains were sequenced from one sample in a study of cytomegalovirus exposure and HLA in healthy donors. A multiplex PCR was run with 60 Vbeta primers and 13 Jbeta primers. Assay used: immunoSEQ multiplex PCR; TCRdb lists only in-frame clones, some missing. This repertoire shows 100,000 to 150,000 clones, 74% found once; its top ten account for roughly 7%. The sequenced material came from PBMCs. These receptors were obtained from a male donor in good health and CMV-seronegative.

This chain uses TRBV5-8 with TRBJ2-7, with 7 bases lining up with TRBD2. Trimming took 4 bases from V and 5 from J; bases not matched to a gene: 15. CDR3 length equals 16 residues. Germline lookup yields CDR1 SGHTS and CDR2 YDEGEE. DNA for the CDR3: TGTGCCAGCAGCCCCCCGGTGGGCGGGAGAATCGACGAGCAGTACTTC. It yields the protein CASSPPVGGRIDEQYF.

The V and J genes are TRBV5-4 and TRBJ2-2; TRBD2 might be the D (6 bases). The germline gives CDR1 SGHNT, CDR2 YYREEE (reference sequence). The CDR3 totals 16 residues. The V gene lost 7 bases and the J gene lost 0 bases, with 16 bases spanning the gap. The chain's CDR3 is CASGPWRGANTGELFF. CDR3 coding DNA: TGTGCCAGCGGGCCGTGGAGGGGAGCGAACACCGGGGAGCTGTTTTTT.

The rearrangement links TRBV19 to TRBJ1-1, with 7 bases that match TRBD1. The CDR3 is 14 amino acids. The V gene's germline CDR1 is LNHDA and CDR2 SQIVND (reference sequence). V was clipped by 5 bases and J by 0 bases; unmatched bases: 3. The CDR3 loop is CASSPQGVNTEAFF. The CDR3 bases are TGTGCCAGTAGTCCCCAGGGGGTGAACACTGAAGCTTTCTTT.

The chain employs TRBV5-4 and TRBJ1-3; the D gene is possibly TRBD1 (6 bases). Germline CDR1 reads SGHNT; CDR2 reads YYREEE (reference sequence). V shed 0 bases and J shed 0 bases, with 10 bases lying between them. The CDR3 runs to 16 residues. The CDR3 DNA follows: TGTGCCAGCAGCTTGGGACAGGTCGGCTCTGGAAACACCATATATTTT. Translation gives CASSLGQVGSGNTIYF.

This clone was recorded a few times. CDR3 in amino acids: CASSEGPQGANEKLFF. The CDR3 DNA follows: TGCGCCAGCAGCGAAGGACCCCAGGGGGCTAATGAAAAACTGTTTTTT. The chain links TRBV5-1 to TRBJ1-4, with 7 bases lining up with TRBD1. The germline V gene encodes CDR1 SGHRS and CDR2 YFSETQ. CDR3 length: 16 amino acids. Germline trimming cut 4 bases from V and 3 bases from J; bases unmatched to any gene: 9. The full variable domain, in which reference TRBV5-1 and TRBJ1-4 provide the parts outside the CDR3, is KAGVTQTPRYLIKTRGQQVTLSCSPISGHRSVSWYQQTPGQGLQFLFEYFSETQRNKGNFPGRFSGRQFSNSRSEMNVSTLELGDSALYLCASSEGPQGANEKLFFGSGTQLSVL.

The V gene is TRBV9, the J gene TRBJ2-1; D is ambiguous. V was cut by 0 bases and J by 2 bases, with 9 bases left in between. Germline CDR1 SGDLS, CDR2 YYNGEE. There are 15 residues in the CDR3. The CDR3 DNA sequence: TGTGCCAGCAGCGTAGGAGGCCCCGCCTACAATGAGCAGTTCTTC. This gives the protein CASSVGGPAYNEQFF.

The chain links TRBV19 to TRBJ2-5; D is perhaps TRBD1 (5 bases). V lost 1 base and J lost 5, with 11 bases in between. Germline CDR1 reads LNHDA; CDR2 reads SQIVND (reference sequence). The CDR3 is made up of 14 amino acids. Here the CDR3 DNA reads TGTGCCAGTAGTATAGGGGCAGGGCAGGAGACCCAGTACTTC. Amino acid sequence: CASSIGAGQETQYF.

The gene calls are TRBV19 and TRBJ2-1; TRBD2 matches 11 bases. Germline-derived CDR1 and CDR2 are LNHDA and SQIVND (reference sequence). The junction had 9 bases not matched to a gene; V was cut back by 7 bases and J by 1 base. The CDR3 runs to 17 residues. The CDR3, as DNA: TGTGCCAGTATCCCGACTAGCGGGGCTTTATCCTACAATGAGCAGTTCTTC. It yields the protein CASIPTSGALSYNEQFF.

The chain uses TRBV30 and TRBJ2-7; D possibly corresponds to TRBD2 (5 bases). V dropped 5 bases and J dropped 7 bases, with 12 bases sitting between them. CDR3 length equals 11 residues. In germline, CDR1 is GTSNPN, CDR2 SVGIG (reference sequence). The CDR3 DNA follows: TGTGCCTGGGCCCCCGGCGGGGAGCAGTACTTC. Translated, it gives CAWAPGGEQYF.

This clone appeared a few times. V is TRBV27 and J is TRBJ2-7; 9 nucleotides match TRBD2. CDR1 is MNHEY and CDR2 is SMNVEV in the germline V gene (reference sequence). After removal of 5 bases from V and 5 bases from J, the junction contained 7 bases not matched to a gene. The CDR3 length is 14 residues. This CDR3 reads CASSQREDFNEQYF. CDR3 sequence (DNA): TGTGCCAGCAGTCAGCGGGAGGACTTCAACGAGCAGTACTTC.